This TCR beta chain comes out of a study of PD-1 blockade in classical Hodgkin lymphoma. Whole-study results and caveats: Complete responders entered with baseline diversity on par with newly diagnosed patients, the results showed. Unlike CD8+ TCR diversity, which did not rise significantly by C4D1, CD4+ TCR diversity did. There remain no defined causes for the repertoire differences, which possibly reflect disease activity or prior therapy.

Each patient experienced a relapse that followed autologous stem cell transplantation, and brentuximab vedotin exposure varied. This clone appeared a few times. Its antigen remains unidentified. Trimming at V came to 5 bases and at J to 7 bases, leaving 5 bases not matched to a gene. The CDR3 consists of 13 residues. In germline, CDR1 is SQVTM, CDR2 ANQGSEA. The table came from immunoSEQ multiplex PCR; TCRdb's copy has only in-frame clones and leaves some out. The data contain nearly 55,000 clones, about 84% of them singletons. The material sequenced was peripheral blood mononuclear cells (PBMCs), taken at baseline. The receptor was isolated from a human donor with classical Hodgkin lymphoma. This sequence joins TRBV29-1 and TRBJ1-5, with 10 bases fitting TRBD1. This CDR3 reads CSVRQGASQPQHF. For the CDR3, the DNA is TGCAGCGTTAGACAGGGGGCGAGCCAGCCCCAGCATTTT.